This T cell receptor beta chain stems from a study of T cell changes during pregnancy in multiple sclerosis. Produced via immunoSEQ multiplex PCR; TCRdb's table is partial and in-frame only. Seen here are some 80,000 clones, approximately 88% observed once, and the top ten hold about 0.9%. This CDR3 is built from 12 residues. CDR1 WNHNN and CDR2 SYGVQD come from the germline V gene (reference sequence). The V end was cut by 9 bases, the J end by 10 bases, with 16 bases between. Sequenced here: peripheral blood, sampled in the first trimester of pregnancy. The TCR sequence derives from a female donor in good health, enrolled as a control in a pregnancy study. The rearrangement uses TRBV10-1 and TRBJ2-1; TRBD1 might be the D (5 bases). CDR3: CASGPGTGEQFF. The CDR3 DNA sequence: TGCGCCAGTGGGCCTGGCACAGGCGAGCAGTTCTTC.